This is a list of T cell receptor beta chains from one sample in a study of cytomegalovirus exposure and HLA in healthy donors. Measured with immunoSEQ multiplex PCR; TCRdb has only the in-frame clones, and not every one. There are about 150,000 clones in the sample; about 80% occur only once, and around 13% lies in the top ten. The specimen sequenced was PBMCs. These receptors were obtained from a man aged 35 to 55 in good health and CMV-seropositive. Each CDR3 is given with its conserved first and last residue. D genes are given only for firm matches. Rows may omit the clone size; those that give it use once, few, many or a size class.

CDR3nt: TGTGCCAGCAGCTTCCGGGGGGGGGAGGTGGAGACCCAGTACTTC
CDR3aa: CASSFRGGEVETQYF
abundance: NA
v_gene: TRBV7-2
d_gene: TRBD2
j_gene: TRBJ2-5

CDR3nt: TGTGCCAGACACTTTAGACAGATCGGAGGCTACACCTTC
CDR3aa: CARHFRQIGGYTF
abundance: NA
v_gene: TRBV7-3
d_gene: NA
j_gene: TRBJ1-2

CDR3nt: TGTGCCATCAGTGTTCGGGACAGGCTCGGGGAGACCCAGTACTTC
CDR3aa: CAISVRDRLGETQYF
abundance: NA
v_gene: TRBV10-3
d_gene: TRBD1
j_gene: TRBJ2-5

CDR3nt: TGTGCCAGTAGTACCAGGACAGGGGTTGTCTCTGGGGCCAACGTCCTGACTTTC
CDR3aa: CASSTRTGVVSGANVLTF
abundance: NA
v_gene: TRBV19
d_gene: TRBD1
j_gene: TRBJ2-6

CDR3nt: TGTGCCAGCAGCTTAGCGCACGGGGGCACTGAAGCTTTCTTT
CDR3aa: CASSLAHGGTEAFF
abundance: once
v_gene: TRBV7-8
d_gene: NA
j_gene: TRBJ1-1

CDR3nt: TGCGCCAGCAGCCATGGACAGGGAGACACCATATATTTT
CDR3aa: CASSHGQGDTIYF
abundance: NA
v_gene: TRBV5-1
d_gene: TRBD1
j_gene: TRBJ1-3

CDR3nt: TGCGCCAGCAGCCAAGGACTAGCGCCAAGCTCCTACAATGAGCAGTTCTTC
CDR3aa: CASSQGLAPSSYNEQFF
abundance: NA
v_gene: TRBV4-3
d_gene: TRBD2
j_gene: TRBJ2-1

CDR3nt: TGCAGCGTCCTAGACAGCCCCAACACTGAAGCTTTCTTT
CDR3aa: CSVLDSPNTEAFF
abundance: NA
v_gene: TRBV29-1
d_gene: NA
j_gene: TRBJ1-1

CDR3nt: TGTGCCAGCAGTGAAGCAGGGGCTGGGGCCAACGTCCTGACTTTC
CDR3aa: CASSEAGAGANVLTF
abundance: once
v_gene: TRBV25-1
d_gene: NA
j_gene: TRBJ2-6

CDR3nt: TGTGCCAGTAGTATAGGTGGAGGCATGAACACTGAAGCTTTCTTT
CDR3aa: CASSIGGGMNTEAFF
abundance: once
v_gene: TRBV19
d_gene: NA
j_gene: TRBJ1-1

CDR3nt: TGTGCCAGTAGTATGGGGCGGAACAATCAGCCCCAGCATTTT
CDR3aa: CASSMGRNNQPQHF
abundance: NA
v_gene: TRBV19
d_gene: NA
j_gene: TRBJ1-5

CDR3nt: TGTGCCACCAGCAGGGACAGGGGGCCGTTGCTGTCCCAGTACTTC
CDR3aa: CATSRDRGPLLSQYF
abundance: few
v_gene: TRBV15
d_gene: TRBD1
j_gene: TRBJ2-5

CDR3nt: TGTGCCACAGCACCCAGAGCGGTAGCGGGAGTGGCCGGGGAGCTGTTTTTT
CDR3aa: CATAPRAVAGVAGELFF
abundance: NA
v_gene: TRBV27
d_gene: TRBD2
j_gene: TRBJ2-2

CDR3nt: TGTGCCAGCAGCGATGGGACAGGGCCCTACGAGCAGTACTTC
CDR3aa: CASSDGTGPYEQYF
abundance: NA
v_gene: TRBV7-9
d_gene: TRBD1
j_gene: TRBJ2-7

CDR3nt: TGTGCCATGAACGGGGGGAATGGCTACACCTTC
CDR3aa: CAMNGGNGYTF
abundance: NA
v_gene: TRBV2
d_gene: NA
j_gene: TRBJ1-2

CDR3nt: TGTGCCAGCCCCCTCAGAGGGAGGGTCACTGGCTACACCTTC
CDR3aa: CASPLRGRVTGYTF
abundance: few
v_gene: TRBV6-7
d_gene: NA
j_gene: TRBJ1-2

CDR3nt: TGTGCCAGCAGCTTTACGGGGACCTACGAGCAGTACTTC
CDR3aa: CASSFTGTYEQYF
abundance: NA
v_gene: TRBV5-4
d_gene: NA
j_gene: TRBJ2-7

CDR3nt: TGTGCCAGCAGCGTAGTCCCCCACGGGTCAGGGGAGGGTGGCTACACCTTC
CDR3aa: CASSVVPHGSGEGGYTF
abundance: NA
v_gene: TRBV9
d_gene: NA
j_gene: TRBJ1-2

CDR3nt: TGTGCCAGCAGCTTACAAAGGACTAGCGGGAGGAAAGACAATGAGCAGTTCTTC
CDR3aa: CASSLQRTSGRKDNEQFF
abundance: NA
v_gene: TRBV7-8
d_gene: TRBD2
j_gene: TRBJ2-1

CDR3nt: TGTGCCAGCAGCTCAGCCAGATCTGGAAACACCATATATTTT
CDR3aa: CASSSARSGNTIYF
abundance: NA
v_gene: TRBV7-2
d_gene: NA
j_gene: TRBJ1-3

CDR3nt: TGTGCCAGCAGCGCGGACAGTCCTTCGGCGCAGTACTTC
CDR3aa: CASSADSPSAQYF
abundance: few
v_gene: TRBV2
d_gene: NA
j_gene: TRBJ2-7

CDR3nt: TGCGCCAGCAGCTTGGGCGGGGTGGGGAACACTGAAGCTTTCTTT
CDR3aa: CASSLGGVGNTEAFF
abundance: NA
v_gene: TRBV5-1
d_gene: NA
j_gene: TRBJ1-1

CDR3nt: TGTGCCAGCAGCGCCGACAGGGATACGCAGTATTTT
CDR3aa: CASSADRDTQYF
abundance: NA
v_gene: TRBV9
d_gene: NA
j_gene: TRBJ2-3

CDR3nt: TGTGCCAGCAGTTTAGACCGGACAGGCTATACCGGGGAGCTGTTTTTT
CDR3aa: CASSLDRTGYTGELFF
abundance: NA
v_gene: TRBV6-6
d_gene: TRBD1
j_gene: TRBJ2-2

CDR3nt: TGTGCCAGCAGCCGACAGGCAGGGCCTAACACTGAAGCTTTCTTT
CDR3aa: CASSRQAGPNTEAFF
abundance: few
v_gene: TRBV7-3
d_gene: NA
j_gene: TRBJ1-1

CDR3nt: TGTGCCAGCAGCTTGGCCGATGGAGGCTCCTACGAGCAGTACTTC
CDR3aa: CASSLADGGSYEQYF
abundance: NA
v_gene: TRBV5-5
d_gene: NA
j_gene: TRBJ2-7

CDR3nt: TGCAGCGTTGTAAGGGCGCGGGGCGAGCAGTACTTC
CDR3aa: CSVVRARGEQYF
abundance: NA
v_gene: TRBV29-1
d_gene: NA
j_gene: TRBJ2-7

CDR3nt: TGTGCTAGTGGTCCACCGGCGGTTAGCGGGAGATCCTACGAGCAGTACTTC
CDR3aa: CASGPPAVSGRSYEQYF
abundance: NA
v_gene: TRBV12-5
d_gene: TRBD2
j_gene: TRBJ2-7

CDR3nt: TGTGCCAGCAGTGAATACCCACACGGGACTAGCGGGAGCCTAAATACGCAGTATTTT
CDR3aa: CASSEYPHGTSGSLNTQYF
abundance: NA
v_gene: TRBV6-1
d_gene: TRBD2
j_gene: TRBJ2-3

CDR3nt: TGTGCCAGCAGCCCCTTGGCGAACACTGAAGCTTTCTTT
CDR3aa: CASSPLANTEAFF
abundance: NA
v_gene: TRBV7-3
d_gene: NA
j_gene: TRBJ1-1

CDR3nt: TGTGCCAGCAGTTTAGGAGCGGGAGCAGATACGCAGTATTTT
CDR3aa: CASSLGAGADTQYF
abundance: NA
v_gene: TRBV28
d_gene: TRBD2
j_gene: TRBJ2-3

CDR3nt: TGTGCCAGCAGCAAGGGGGGGGGCAAGACAGACTTTATACTACAGCCCCAGCATTTT
CDR3aa: CASSKGGGKTDFILQPQHF
abundance: NA
v_gene: TRBV21-1
d_gene: NA
j_gene: TRBJ1-5

CDR3nt: TGTGCCAGCAGCTTTGGCAGGGGAGATGAGCAGTTCTTC
CDR3aa: CASSFGRGDEQFF
abundance: NA
v_gene: TRBV7-2
d_gene: NA
j_gene: TRBJ2-1

CDR3nt: TGTGCCACCAGCAGAGATCGCACACAGGGGGCGTTCGGTAAACTGTTTTTT
CDR3aa: CATSRDRTQGAFGKLFF
abundance: NA
v_gene: TRBV15
d_gene: TRBD1
j_gene: TRBJ1-4

CDR3nt: TGTGCCAGCAGCCCGGACAGGGACGAGCAGTACTTC
CDR3aa: CASSPDRDEQYF
abundance: many
v_gene: TRBV11-1
d_gene: TRBD1
j_gene: TRBJ2-7

CDR3nt: TGTGCCAGCAGTGAATTAGGGCAGGGTCACGAGCAGTACTTC
CDR3aa: CASSELGQGHEQYF
abundance: NA
v_gene: TRBV25-1
d_gene: NA
j_gene: TRBJ2-7